This TCR beta chain derives from a study of cytomegalovirus exposure and HLA in healthy donors. The CDR3 runs to 21 residues. CDR1 is LNHNV, CDR2 YYDKDF, per germline (reference sequence). Unmatched junction bases numbered 15, after V lost 0 bases and J lost 1 base. PCR amplification relied on 60 Vbeta primers (plus 13 Jbeta primers). Sequenced by immunoSEQ multiplex PCR; TCRdb stores in-frame clones only, minus some. The sample lists 90,000 to 110,000 clones, 75% to 85% occurring once. Overall study findings and caveats: Per published accounts, TCR beta sequences correctly predicted the HLA-A and HLA-B alleles of most subjects.

On this clone itself: The antigen is undetermined.

This receptor was obtained from a man aged 25 to 40 in good health and CMV-seronegative. The source material was PBMCs. The chain joins TRBV15 to TRBJ2-1, with 10 bases fitting TRBD2. The CDR3 loop is CATSRDGAGIAGGPSYNEQFF. The DNA of the CDR3 is TGTGCCACCAGCAGAGATGGCGCGGGGATAGCGGGGGGTCCTTCCTACAATGAGCAGTTCTTC.